The clone carrying this TCR beta chain was counted ten times or more. The germline CDR1 and CDR2 sequences are KGHSH and LQKENI. Deletions cut 4 bases from V and 6 bases from J, with 11 bases between. The CDR3 is 13 amino acids. The source of the sample is a study of early T cells in non-severe SARS-CoV-2 infection. TCRdb ran MiXCR on the 5' RACE reads and lists one entry per CDR3 protein. Of approximately 81,000 distinct CDR3 sequences detected, 6% to 7% appear once; the ten largest clones hold about 7.5%. The sequence derives from an adult who was a healthcare worker with PCR-confirmed SARS-CoV-2 infection or an uninfected control (not recorded which). The sequenced sample consisted of whole blood. The chain links TRBV18 to TRBJ2-3; a possible D gene is TRBD2 (5 bases). The CDR3 coding sequence is TGTGCCAGCTCACTCGAGGGTCCCGATACGCAGTATTTT. Translation: CASSLEGPDTQYF. The whole variable domain, filled in from reference TRBV18 and TRBJ2-3, reads NAGVMQNPRHLVRRRGQEARLRCSPMKGHSHVYWYRQLPEEGLKFMVYLQKENIIDESGMPKERFSAEFPKEGPSILRIQQVVRGDSAAYFCASSLEGPDTQYFGPGTRLTVL.